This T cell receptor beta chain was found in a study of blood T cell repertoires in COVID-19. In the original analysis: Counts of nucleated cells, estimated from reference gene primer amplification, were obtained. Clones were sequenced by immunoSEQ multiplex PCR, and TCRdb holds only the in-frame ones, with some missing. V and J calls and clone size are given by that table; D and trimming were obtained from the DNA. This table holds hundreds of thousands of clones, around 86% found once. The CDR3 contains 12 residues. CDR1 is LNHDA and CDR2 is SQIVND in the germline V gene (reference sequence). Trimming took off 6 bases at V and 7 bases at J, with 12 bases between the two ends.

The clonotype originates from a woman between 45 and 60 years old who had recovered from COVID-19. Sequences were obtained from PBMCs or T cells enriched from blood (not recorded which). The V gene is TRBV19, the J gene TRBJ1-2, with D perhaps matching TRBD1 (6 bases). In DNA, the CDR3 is TGTGCCAGTAGCCACAGGGACGCTGGCTACACCTTC. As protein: CASSHRDAGYTF.